This T cell receptor (beta chain) was sequenced for a study of CD8 T cells in Susac syndrome (dated by TCRdb to the late 2010s). In terms of the full investigation: Whether CD8+ T cell activation and differentiation in Susac syndrome was antigen driven was tested using repertoire sequencing. The study compared CD8+ T cell repertoire clonality among 11 to 12 healthy donors, approximately 14 Susac syndrome patients and approximately 16 multiple sclerosis patients.

Study-wide conclusions, independent of this receptor: The number of individuals in the TCR sequencing and HLA analysis was recognized as being relatively small.

V is pruned by 6 bases and J by 7 bases, leaving 13 bases of the junction without a gene match. According to the germline V gene, CDR1 reads MNHNS and CDR2 reads SASEGT. CDR3 length: 16 amino acids, cysteine to phenylalanine. The sequence is cut down to CDR3 DNA, 48 bases in frame from base 1. RNA was extracted using the RNeasy kit, and about 0.5 to 1 microgram was reverse transcribed with random hexamers. The immunoSEQ multiplex PCR assay, covering 54 Vbeta and 13 Jbeta segments, was used to amplify TCR beta CDR3 regions. PCR amplification bias was corrected using a synthetic template baseline for primer optimization and computational correction. Processing in the source paper ran as follows. Reads were assigned to V, D and J genes according to IMGT and analyzed in immunoSEQ Analyzer, with only productive sequences retained. To calculate clonality, Shannon entropy was normalized by log2 of the number of productive unique sequences and then subtracted from one. Public and private clones were assessed among the 100 most prevalent clones of each patient and control. Clones were defined as Susac-specific if absent from the healthy and MS cohorts, from 1052 published viral clones and from other ImmuneACCESS disease sequences. TCRdb trimmed the raw reads at Q25, called clones with MiXCR and kept productive beta chains. Every entry covers one CDR3 protein and lists the most common genes and DNA from its rows. The V and J calls follow TCRdb's processing rather than the paper's. The sample includes some 300,000 distinct CDR3 sequences, with approximately 81% observed a single time. The top ten clones comprise around 0.11% of the sample.

With respect to this clonotype: Its target antigen remains unknown. One base away there is no much larger clone; base qualities are not given.

High-throughput TCR beta sequencing profiled peripheral blood CD8+ and CD4+ T cells from healthy donors, Susac syndrome patients and multiple sclerosis patients. Treatment-naive patients with stable or active relapsing-remitting disease fulfilling revised McDonald criteria were used as multiple sclerosis controls. Bulk CD8+ and CD4+ T cells were purified magnetically by negative isolation, whereas CD8+ TEMRA cells were enriched by FACS. Blood was drawn into EDTA tubes, processed within 24 hours, and PBMCs were isolated by density gradient centrifugation. PBMCs intended for TCR sequencing were cryopreserved in liquid nitrogen and thawed later in a water bath at 37 degrees C. The sorted or isolated CD4+, CD8+ and CD8+ TEMRA cells had a purity of 90% or higher.

The V and J segments used are TRBV6-1 and TRBJ2-1, with 9 bases aligning to TRBD2. This clonotype originated in a human donor with multiple sclerosis. The sample was CD8+ T cells from PBMCs. CDR3 region: CASRQTIAGAKNEQFF. The nucleotide sequence is TGTGCCAGCAGACAGACGATAGCGGGAGCAAAGAATGAGCAGTTCTTC.